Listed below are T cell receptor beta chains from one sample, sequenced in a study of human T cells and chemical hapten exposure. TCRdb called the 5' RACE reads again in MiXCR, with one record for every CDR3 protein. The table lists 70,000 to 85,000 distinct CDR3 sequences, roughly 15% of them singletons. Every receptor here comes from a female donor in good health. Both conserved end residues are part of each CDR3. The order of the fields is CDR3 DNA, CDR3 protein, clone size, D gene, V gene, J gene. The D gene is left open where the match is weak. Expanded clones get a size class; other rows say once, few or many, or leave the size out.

DNA: TGCGCCAGCAGCCACAACAGTCGACAGGGGGCGCGGGGCTCTGGAAACACCATATATTTT
CDR3: CASSHNSRQGARGSGNTIYF
size: NA
D: TRBD1
V: TRBV4-1
J: TRBJ1-3

DNA: TGTGCCAGCAGTCCGGGCCGCGACAATGAGCAGTTCTTC
CDR3: CASSPGRDNEQFF
size: NA
D: NA
V: TRBV7-9
J: TRBJ2-1

DNA: TGTGCCAGCAGTCTGCGGACAGGTAGGAGCGCTGAAGCTTTCTTT
CDR3: CASSLRTGRSAEAFF
size: few
D: TRBD1
V: TRBV2
J: TRBJ1-1

DNA: TGCGCCAGCAGCTTGGTGGGACTAGCGACTCCCTACGAGCAGTACTTC
CDR3: CASSLVGLATPYEQYF
size: NA
D: TRBD2
V: TRBV5-1
J: TRBJ2-7

DNA: TGTGCCAGCACCGGACAGGGGGGCACTGAAGCTTTCTTT
CDR3: CASTGQGGTEAFF
size: NA
D: TRBD1
V: TRBV2
J: TRBJ1-1

DNA: TGCAGCGTTGAAGTAGCGGGAGGTGAGCAGACCCAGTACTTC
CDR3: CSVEVAGGEQTQYF
size: few
D: TRBD2
V: TRBV29-1
J: TRBJ2-5

DNA: TGTGCCAGCAGACCCCTTGCGGGGGTATCCTACAATGAGCAGTTCTTC
CDR3: CASRPLAGVSYNEQFF
size: once
D: TRBD2
V: TRBV7-2
J: TRBJ2-1

DNA: TGTGCCAGCAGAAGGGACACAGACCGTGAAAAACTGTTTTTT
CDR3: CASRRDTDREKLFF
size: few
D: NA
V: TRBV27
J: TRBJ1-4

DNA: TGTGCCAGCAGCCCCGGGAGGGGGGGGCAGGATACGCAGTATTTT
CDR3: CASSPGRGGQDTQYF
size: NA
D: TRBD2
V: TRBV7-9
J: TRBJ2-3

DNA: TGTGCCAGCAGCCCACAATTTATGAACACTGAAGCTTTCTTT
CDR3: CASSPQFMNTEAFF
size: NA
D: NA
V: TRBV7-8
J: TRBJ1-1

DNA: TGCGCCAGCAGCTGGCAGGGGTGGGACACCGGGGAGCTGTTTTTT
CDR3: CASSWQGWDTGELFF
size: NA
D: NA
V: TRBV5-1
J: TRBJ2-2

DNA: TGCGCCAGCAGCCAACTAGCGGGGGGCACAGATACGCAGTATTTT
CDR3: CASSQLAGGTDTQYF
size: medium-sized
D: TRBD2
V: TRBV4-3
J: TRBJ2-3

DNA: TGCAGTGCTAGGCGGGTTGCGGTTGACTCCTACAATGAGCAGTTCTTC
CDR3: CSARRVAVDSYNEQFF
size: NA
D: NA
V: TRBV20-1
J: TRBJ2-1

DNA: TGTGCCAGCAGTGTCGCCCTTACGCAGTATTTT
CDR3: CASSVALTQYF
size: NA
D: NA
V: TRBV28
J: TRBJ2-3

DNA: TGTGCCAGCAGCCCTACGCTCACCGGGGAGCTGTTTTTT
CDR3: CASSPTLTGELFF
size: few
D: NA
V: TRBV7-2
J: TRBJ2-2

DNA: TGTGCCAGCAGCTTGGAGGGGCCCAACACCGGGGAGCTGTTTTTT
CDR3: CASSLEGPNTGELFF
size: NA
D: NA
V: TRBV5-6
J: TRBJ2-2

DNA: TGTGCCAGCAGCTTGGGGCAGGACGGGGATACGCAGTATTTT
CDR3: CASSLGQDGDTQYF
size: NA
D: NA
V: TRBV11-2
J: TRBJ2-3

DNA: TGCAGTGCAAAGGACAGGGGTTCCTATAATTCACCCCTCCACTTT
CDR3: CSAKDRGSYNSPLHF
size: NA
D: TRBD1
V: TRBV20-1
J: TRBJ1-6

DNA: TGTGCCAGCAGCTTGGATTACACTGAAGCTTTCTTT
CDR3: CASSLDYTEAFF
size: few
D: NA
V: TRBV7-2
J: TRBJ1-1

DNA: TGCGCCAGCAGCCCCTCTGGGGGGGTCAAGCGAGGAAACACTGAAGCTTTCTTT
CDR3: CASSPSGGVKRGNTEAFF
size: few
D: NA
V: TRBV4-1
J: TRBJ1-1

DNA: TGCGCCAGCAGCTTGAAGACAGGCCAGAGCACAGATACGCAGTATTTT
CDR3: CASSLKTGQSTDTQYF
size: few
D: NA
V: TRBV5-1
J: TRBJ2-3

DNA: TGCAGCGTCCGACTCGCAGATGAAGCTTTCTTT
CDR3: CSVRLADEAFF
size: NA
D: NA
V: TRBV29-1
J: TRBJ1-1

DNA: TGCAGTGCTAGAAGGGCGGGGGACTATGGCTACACCTTC
CDR3: CSARRAGDYGYTF
size: NA
D: NA
V: TRBV20-1
J: TRBJ1-2

DNA: TGTGCCAGCAGCCCTGCACAGGGTTGGGACACTGAAGCTTTCTTT
CDR3: CASSPAQGWDTEAFF
size: NA
D: NA
V: TRBV7-9
J: TRBJ1-1

DNA: TGTGCCTGGAGGGGGTTCAGTTATGGCTACACCTTC
CDR3: CAWRGFSYGYTF
size: NA
D: NA
V: TRBV30
J: TRBJ1-2

DNA: TGTGCCAGCAGCTTATCCCCGCCGCCGGACAGGGTATGGAATGAGCAGTTCTTC
CDR3: CASSLSPPPDRVWNEQFF
size: NA
D: TRBD1
V: TRBV11-2
J: TRBJ2-1

DNA: TGTGCCAGCAGCCAAATGGGCGGATCCAATCAGCCCCAGCATTTT
CDR3: CASSQMGGSNQPQHF
size: few
D: NA
V: TRBV3-1
J: TRBJ1-5

DNA: TGTGCCAGCAGCCAAGATATTTCCCGGGCGGGGGAGCAGTACTTC
CDR3: CASSQDISRAGEQYF
size: NA
D: NA
V: TRBV4-2
J: TRBJ2-7

DNA: TGTGCCAGCAGTTACTCCTTGACAAGAGGAGGCACTGAAGCTTTCTTT
CDR3: CASSYSLTRGGTEAFF
size: NA
D: NA
V: TRBV6-2/TRBV6-3
J: TRBJ1-1

DNA: TGCAGTGCTAGTGAGGGACTAGCGGGAGACGAGCAGTACTTC
CDR3: CSASEGLAGDEQYF
size: NA
D: TRBD2
V: TRBV20-1
J: TRBJ2-7

DNA: TGTGCCAGCAATCCACAGGGGAGGACTACTGAAGCTTTCTTT
CDR3: CASNPQGRTTEAFF
size: NA
D: TRBD1
V: TRBV12-3/TRBV12-4
J: TRBJ1-1

DNA: TGTGCCAGCAGCTTAGACCGGGGGCAGACCCAGTACTTC
CDR3: CASSLDRGQTQYF
size: few
D: NA
V: TRBV7-2
J: TRBJ2-5

DNA: TGTGCCAGCAGTCCAGGGGGCTGGAGCAATCAGCCCCAGCATTTT
CDR3: CASSPGGWSNQPQHF
size: NA
D: TRBD1
V: TRBV28
J: TRBJ1-5

DNA: TGTGCCAGCAGTCCACCCCTCCGTGGGACCTACGAGCAGTACTTC
CDR3: CASSPPLRGTYEQYF
size: NA
D: NA
V: TRBV28
J: TRBJ2-7

DNA: TGTGCCAGCTCTAGCCGAGCCATCAATCAGCCCCAGCATTTT
CDR3: CASSSRAINQPQHF
size: few
D: NA
V: TRBV6-2/TRBV6-3
J: TRBJ1-5

DNA: TGTGCCAGCAGCCAAAGTGACAGGGAGAACATTCAGTACTTC
CDR3: CASSQSDRENIQYF
size: few
D: TRBD1
V: TRBV3-1
J: TRBJ2-4

DNA: TGTGCCAGCAGCTTAGTTTCGGGGGGCGACTCCTACGAGCAGTACTTC
CDR3: CASSLVSGGDSYEQYF
size: few
D: NA
V: TRBV7-2
J: TRBJ2-7

DNA: TGCAGCGCTACTACGGACAGGGGGGCCTATGGCTACAACTTC
CDR3: CSATTDRGAYGYNF
size: NA
D: TRBD1
V: TRBV29-1
J: TRBJ1-2

DNA: TGTGCCAGCAGTCGTACGAGCTCAGGGGAAAAACTGTTTTTT
CDR3: CASSRTSSGEKLFF
size: many
D: NA
V: TRBV12-3/TRBV12-4
J: TRBJ1-4

DNA: TGTGCCAGCAGTTCAAGGGACAGGGCCACTGAAGCTTTCTTT
CDR3: CASSSRDRATEAFF
size: NA
D: TRBD1
V: TRBV27
J: TRBJ1-1

DNA: TGCGCCAGCAGCCAGGGACTAGCTGAATACACCGGGGAGCTGTTTTTT
CDR3: CASSQGLAEYTGELFF
size: NA
D: TRBD2
V: TRBV4-3
J: TRBJ2-2